This T cell receptor (beta chain) was identified during a study of cytomegalovirus exposure and HLA in healthy donors. Regarding the study as a whole: In vitro work confirmed that a few CMV-associated chains recognize CMV antigens.

This CDR3 is built from 18 residues. V shed 5 bases and J shed 0 bases, with 19 bases lying between them. From germline, CDR1 is MDHEN and CDR2 SYDVKM. In its sample, this clone was seen once. Antigen: not known. The method was immunoSEQ multiplex PCR; TCRdb's version includes in-frame clones alone and lacks a portion of them. The profile covers 90,000 or so clones, with 85% appearing a single time and 20% to 25% taken by the ten largest. Sample: PBMCs. This clonotype was obtained from a man aged 18 to 35 in good health and CMV-seropositive. The J gene is TRBJ1-4, the V gene TRBV28, with unresolved D. DNA of the CDR3: TGTGCCAGCAGTCCCGTCGGGTGGTCTGTTGCAACTAATGAAAAACTGTTTTTT. It codes for CASSPVGWSVATNEKLFF.